This TCR beta chain was recovered during a study of T cell responses to AZD1222 COVID-19 vaccine. CDR3 length equals 17 residues. Germline assignment: CDR1 SEHNR and CDR2 FQNEAQ (reference sequence). Only in-frame clones appear in the TCRdb table, and some are missing; sequencing was by immunoSEQ multiplex PCR. The data hold about 97,000 clones, with around 87% observed a single time. Study-level points and caveats: Clonal diversity was possibly underestimated, and the donors were mostly white British, with more females. The study found vaccine-associated CD4 TCRs spanning spike, dominant at 160-218 and 743-854.

Analyses pooled second doses at about 4 or about 12 weeks. Comments on this clone: Its antigen is unknown.

The input for sequencing was peripheral blood, taken 28 days after the second AZD1222 dose. J is TRBJ2-3 and V is TRBV7-9, with D tentatively TRBD2 (5 bases). The sequence was collected from an adult who received the AZD1222 COVID-19 vaccine. CDR3 loop: CAAASNRTPYSTDTQYF. The DNA for the CDR3 is TGTGCAGCAGCCTCGAATCGGACTCCCTATAGCACAGATACGCAGTATTTT.